A selection of T cell receptor beta chains follows, all from one sample in a study of T cells in Graves' hyperthyroidism and ophthalmopathy. TCRdb ran MiXCR on the multiplex PCR reads and lists one entry per CDR3 protein. The data show about 290,000 distinct CDR3 sequences, roughly an eighth seen once. The specimen sequenced was blood. The receptors originated from a woman in her thirties or forties with Graves' hyperthyroidism. Each CDR3 is given with its conserved first and last residue. Fields, in order: V gene, D gene, CDR3 length, clone size, J gene, CDR3 DNA, CDR3 protein. The D gene is left open where the match is weak. Some rows mark clone size as missing; the rest say once, few, many or name a class of expanded clone.

TRBV6-2/TRBV6-3	-	15	-	TRBJ2-5	TGTGCCAGCAGTTACTCCAGTGGTGGATCGGAGACCCAGTACTTC	CASSYSSGGSETQYF
TRBV7-9	-	14	-	TRBJ2-1	TGTGCCAGCAGCCCTGTGGGCTCCTACAATGAGCAGTTCTTC	CASSPVGSYNEQFF
TRBV2	-	11	many	TRBJ2-2	TGTGCCAGCAGCCTCCCCGGGGAGCTGTTTTTT	CASSLPGELFF
TRBV7-9	-	16	many	TRBJ1-1	TGTGCCAGCAGCTTAAAGATTTTCGGTATGAACACTGAAGCTTTCTTT	CASSLKIFGMNTEAFF
TRBV12-3/TRBV12-4	TRBD1	16	few	TRBJ1-5	TGTGCCAGCAGAAGAGGGACAGGTGAGGGGAATCAGCCCCAGCATTTT	CASRRGTGEGNQPQHF
TRBV20-1	TRBD2	17	-	TRBJ2-1	TGCAGTGCCCCGAAAGGGGCGGCTAGCGGGAGACTACGCGAGCAGTTCTTC	CSAPKGAASGRLREQFF
TRBV2	TRBD1	15	many	TRBJ2-3	TGTGCCAGCAGTGAAGGGGGACAGCCACTGGATACGCAGTATTTT	CASSEGGQPLDTQYF
TRBV9	-	15	few	TRBJ1-1	TGTGCCAGCAGCCTTAGCCAGGGTGTTATGACTGAAGCTTTCTTT	CASSLSQGVMTEAFF
TRBV5-5	TRBD1	16	-	TRBJ2-2	TGTGCCAGCCGCTCCGACAGGGGGCTTGGTACCGGGGAGCTGTTTTTT	CASRSDRGLGTGELFF
TRBV30	TRBD2	15	many	TRBJ2-3	TGTGCCTGGAGTGTACTAGCGGATAGCACAGATACGCAGTATTTT	CAWSVLADSTDTQYF
TRBV7-2	-	15	-	TRBJ1-1	TGTGCCAGCAGCCCCCTTGGGTCGAGCAGCACTGAAGCTTTCTTT	CASSPLGSSSTEAFF
TRBV7-9	TRBD2	15	many	TRBJ2-7	TGTGCCAGCAGCCACCGGGCTAGCGGAGGTTACGAGCAGTACTTC	CASSHRASGGYEQYF
TRBV24-1	TRBD2	17	many	TRBJ2-1	TGTGCCACCAGTGATGGACTAGCGGGTCGCTCCTACAATGAGCAGTTCTTC	CATSDGLAGRSYNEQFF
TRBV20-1	TRBD2	15	many	TRBJ2-2	TGCAGTGCCTCGTTAGCGGGAGGGTACGCCGGGGAGCTGTTTTTT	CSASLAGGYAGELFF
TRBV11-3	-	14	many	TRBJ2-7	TGTGCCAGCGGAATTGGACAGTTTCCCTACGAGCAGTACTTC	CASGIGQFPYEQYF
TRBV4-2	-	15	-	TRBJ2-2	TGTGCCAGCAGCCCGGACGGCGCGAACACCGGGGAGCTGTTTTTT	CASSPDGANTGELFF
TRBV6-1	-	14	many	TRBJ1-2	TGTGCCAGCAGTGCTGTGGGGCGGGGCTATGGCTACACCTTC	CASSAVGRGYGYTF